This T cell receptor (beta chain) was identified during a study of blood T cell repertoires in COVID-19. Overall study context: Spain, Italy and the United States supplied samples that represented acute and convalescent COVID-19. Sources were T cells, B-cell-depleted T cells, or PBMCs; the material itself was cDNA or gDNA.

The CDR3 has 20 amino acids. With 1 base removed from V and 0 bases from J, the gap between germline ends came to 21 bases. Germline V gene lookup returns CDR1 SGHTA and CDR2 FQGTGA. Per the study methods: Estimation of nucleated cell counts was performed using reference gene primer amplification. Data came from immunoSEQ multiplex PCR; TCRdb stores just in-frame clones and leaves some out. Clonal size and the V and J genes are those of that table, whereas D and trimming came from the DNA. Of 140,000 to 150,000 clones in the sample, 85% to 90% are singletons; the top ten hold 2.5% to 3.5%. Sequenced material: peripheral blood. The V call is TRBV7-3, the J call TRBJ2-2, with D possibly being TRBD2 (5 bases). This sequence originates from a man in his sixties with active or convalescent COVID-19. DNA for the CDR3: TGTGCCAGCAGCTTAATGCCGGGAATTGGTGGGTTCGCGAACACCGGGGAGCTGTTTTTT. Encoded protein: CASSLMPGIGGFANTGELFF.